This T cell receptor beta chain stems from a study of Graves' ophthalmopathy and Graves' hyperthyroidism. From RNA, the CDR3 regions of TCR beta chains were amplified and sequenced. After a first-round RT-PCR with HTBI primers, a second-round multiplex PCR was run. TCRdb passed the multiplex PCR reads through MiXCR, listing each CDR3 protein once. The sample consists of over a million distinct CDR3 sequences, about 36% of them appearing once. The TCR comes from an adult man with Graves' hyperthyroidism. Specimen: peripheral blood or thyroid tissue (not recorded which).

The CDR3 nucleotides read TGTGCCAGCAGCTTTGGGGTAGAAGGCCTCTACGAGCAGTACTTC. Translating gives CASSFGVEGLYEQYF. The V call is TRBV5-6, the J call TRBJ2-7, with no clear D. The CDR3 loop spans 15 amino acids. V gave up 2 bases and J gave up 3 bases, with 15 bases separating them. Germline CDR1 is SGHDT and CDR2 is YYEEEE.